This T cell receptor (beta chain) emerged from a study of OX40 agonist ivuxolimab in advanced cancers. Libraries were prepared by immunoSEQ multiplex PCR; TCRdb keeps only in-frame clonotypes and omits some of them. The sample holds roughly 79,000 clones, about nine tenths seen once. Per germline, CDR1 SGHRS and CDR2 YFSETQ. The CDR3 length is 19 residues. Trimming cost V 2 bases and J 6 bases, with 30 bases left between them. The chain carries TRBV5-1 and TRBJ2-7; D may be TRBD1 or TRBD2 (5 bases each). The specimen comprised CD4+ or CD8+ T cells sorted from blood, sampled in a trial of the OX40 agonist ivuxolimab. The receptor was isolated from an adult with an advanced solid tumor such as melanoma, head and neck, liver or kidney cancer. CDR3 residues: CASSFIELAKSWGRCEQYF. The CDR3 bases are TGCGCCAGCAGCTTTATAGAGCTAGCTAAGAGTTGGGGCCGCTGCGAGCAGTACTTC.